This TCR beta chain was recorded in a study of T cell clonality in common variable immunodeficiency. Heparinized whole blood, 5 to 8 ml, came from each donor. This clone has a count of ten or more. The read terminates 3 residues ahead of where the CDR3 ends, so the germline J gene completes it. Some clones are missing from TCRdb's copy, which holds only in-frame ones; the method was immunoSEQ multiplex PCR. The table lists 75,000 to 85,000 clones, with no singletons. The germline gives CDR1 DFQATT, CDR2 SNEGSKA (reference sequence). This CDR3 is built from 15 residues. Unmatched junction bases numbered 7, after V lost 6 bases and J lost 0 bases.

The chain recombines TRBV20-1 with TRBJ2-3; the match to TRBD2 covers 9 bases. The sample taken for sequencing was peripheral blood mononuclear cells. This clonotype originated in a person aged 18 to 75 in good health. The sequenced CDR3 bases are TGCAGTGCATCTGCGGGAGGGCGGAGCACAGATACG. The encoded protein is CSASAGGRSTDT. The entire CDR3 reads CSASAGGRSTDTQYF.